Listed below are T cell receptor beta chains from one sample, sequenced in a study of blood T cell repertoires in COVID-19. Using immunoSEQ multiplex PCR, the repertoire was profiled, and TCRdb retains in-frame clones only, with some absent. There are 180,000 or so clones in the sample; approximately 85% occur only once, and around 6.2% lies in the top ten. The sample taken for sequencing was PBMCs or T cells enriched from blood (not recorded which). These receptors were taken from a man between 35 and 55 years old who had recovered from COVID-19. CDR3s include the opening cysteine and the closing phenylalanine or tryptophan. Some rows have no size entry. The others give once, few or many, or a class for an expanded clone.

clone_size	v_call	j_call	cdr3_length	cdr3_aa
NA	TRBV10-3	TRBJ2-1	15	CAISAGLAGVGEQFF
few	TRBV18	TRBJ2-2	15	CASSPTSGNTGELFF
once	TRBV19	TRBJ1-2	14	CASSRVLGRYGYTF
NA	TRBV9	TRBJ2-2	16	CASSVDRGRGTGELFF
NA	TRBV25-1	TRBJ2-5	15	CASSEGGGRTETQYF
few	TRBV9	TRBJ1-1	15	CASSSGQGMNTEAFF
NA	TRBV6-4	TRBJ2-2	16	CASSPTAGDNTGELFF
NA	TRBV6-6	TRBJ1-2	13	CASSTQGTYGYTF
NA	TRBV7-9	TRBJ2-6	15	CASRGPTSGANVLTF
NA	TRBV19	TRBJ2-2	13	CASPSYSTGELFF
NA	TRBV7-2	TRBJ1-1	12	CASSLPGLGAFF
NA	TRBV10-3	TRBJ2-7	15	CAISENSGGPYEQYF
NA	TRBV27	TRBJ2-3	16	CASSRILAGGSDTQYF
NA	TRBV24-1	TRBJ2-5	14	CATAAGVPRETQYF
NA	TRBV24-1	TRBJ2-4	17	CATSEGGSAGTKNIQYF
NA	TRBV25-1	TRBJ2-3	16	CASSFDSGEGTDTQYF
NA	TRBV9	TRBJ1-4	15	CASSVGGATNEKLFF
NA	TRBV11-2	TRBJ1-1	13	CASSLAAGDEAFF
NA	TRBV14	TRBJ2-7	15	CASSQGSGAPYEQYF
NA	TRBV5-4	TRBJ1-1	15	CASSLGLQVSGEAFF
NA	TRBV27	TRBJ2-3	14	CASGRGRLSDTQYF
NA	TRBV6-1	TRBJ2-7	16	CASSEFIGESFYEQYF
NA	TRBV5-1	TRBJ1-2	15	CASSSGQGADYGYTF
NA	TRBV5-1	TRBJ2-1	22	CASSLAHPPDGGTGYGYNEQFF
NA	TRBV30	TRBJ1-4	16	CAWSVSRTATNEKLFF
NA	TRBV5-1	TRBJ2-7	13	CASRMTGTYEQYF
once	TRBV10-1	TRBJ2-4	16	CASSVRDKEAKNIQYF
NA	TRBV3-1/TRBV3-2	TRBJ1-6	16	CASSQGGGIGNSPLHF
once	TRBV15	TRBJ2-2	16	CATSRLSGGFDGELFF
NA	TRBV6-6	TRBJ1-1	15	CASSYDLRGNTEAFF
NA	TRBV19	TRBJ1-2	13	CASTRGPGHGYTF
once	TRBV11-2	TRBJ2-3	12	CASSLPGSAQYF
NA	TRBV3-1/TRBV3-2	TRBJ1-5	16	CASSQGVVRANQPQHF
few	TRBV7-7	TRBJ2-1	17	CASSLGGLAGGRDEQFF
NA	TRBV21-1	TRBJ1-4	15	CASSKVRTDNEKLFF
NA	TRBV20-1	TRBJ1-1	13	CSASRSLGAEAFF
NA	TRBV29-1	TRBJ1-2	13	CSHIPQGNYGYTF
NA	TRBV30	TRBJ1-3	11	CAWSVRNTIYF
once	TRBV2	TRBJ2-3	15	CASSIQGFGADTQYF
few	TRBV25-1	TRBJ2-2	15	CASSRGKGAAGELFF
few	TRBV29-1	TRBJ2-7	13	CSAQRSGPYEQYF
NA	TRBV12-5	TRBJ1-4	15	CASGLVAGQGGKLFF
NA	TRBV2	TRBJ1-1	16	CASSFDGTGQGADAFF
NA	TRBV30	TRBJ1-2	12	CAAIRDTTGYTF
once	TRBV11-3	TRBJ2-1	14	CASSPSRGFNEQFF
NA	TRBV30	TRBJ2-7	13	CAWSVGRGYEQYF
once	TRBV5-6	TRBJ2-5	14	CASSTGLAQETQYF
NA	TRBV11-2	TRBJ2-5	14	CASSTRPSGETQYF
NA	TRBV7-2	TRBJ2-1	17	CASSLKGLAGGLREQFF
NA	TRBV10-3	TRBJ1-2	17	CAISESWGHRMTVGYTF
NA	TRBV5-6	TRBJ2-7	15	CASSLERQNRYEQYF
NA	TRBV5-1	TRBJ1-1	13	CASSAQGAAIAFF
NA	TRBV5-6	TRBJ1-5	14	CASSLGGASQPQHF
NA	TRBV7-9	TRBJ1-5	12	CASSTGDQPQHF
NA	TRBV24-1	TRBJ2-7	18	CATSDFLLAGDDGDEQYF
once	TRBV10-3	TRBJ2-7	12	CAFGRESYEQYF
many	TRBV5-1	TRBJ2-5	14	CASSLVLAQETQYF
NA	TRBV29-1	TRBJ1-4	13	CSVARQGDEKLFF
NA	TRBV5-1	TRBJ1-3	16	CASSQGQRSSGNTIYF